The rows below give T cell receptor beta chains drawn from one sample of a study of T-cell reconstitution after alpha-beta-depleted transplantation in children. From the PCR reads, TCRdb called clonotypes with MiXCR, one entry per CDR3 protein. In the table there are around 96,000 distinct CDR3 sequences, roughly an eighth of which are singletons. Sequences were derived from PBMCs from the stem cell graft donor, sampled from the stem cell graft. The source of these receptors is a human donor who donated a stem cell graft to a child with inherited bone marrow failure. The CDR3 runs from the conserved cysteine through the conserved F or W. D genes are given only for firm matches. The size of a clone is reported for some rows only, either as once, few or many, or as a class for expanded clones.

j_call d_call v_call clone_size cdr3_aa cdr3_nt
TRBJ1-4 . TRBV6-5 many CASSYSSATNEKLFF TGTGCCAGCAGTTACTCTTCAGCAACTAATGAAAAACTGTTTTTT
TRBJ2-5 . TRBV7-8 many CASSRDSLQETQYF TGTGCCAGCAGCCGGGACTCTCTCCAAGAGACCCAGTACTTC
TRBJ1-1 . TRBV18 . CASSPPRAGDYTEAFF TGTGCCAGCTCACCACCAAGGGCGGGGGACTACACTGAAGCTTTCTTT
TRBJ2-5 . TRBV7-3 many CASSPRPEETQYF TGTGCCAGCAGCCCAAGGCCCGAAGAGACCCAGTACTTC
TRBJ1-1 . TRBV4-3 many CASSQDGYLNTEAFF TGCGCCAGCAGCCAAGACGGGTATTTGAACACTGAAGCTTTCTTT
TRBJ1-1 TRBD1 TRBV12-3/TRBV12-4 many CATHQGAEAFF TGTGCCACCCACCAGGGGGCTGAAGCTTTCTTT
TRBJ2-7 TRBD2 TRBV20-1 many CSATPSGSYYEQYF TGCAGTGCCACTCCTAGCGGGAGTTACTACGAGCAGTACTTC
TRBJ2-2 . TRBV4-1 many CASTELGGGELFF TGCGCCAGCACCGAGTTGGGGGGCGGGGAGCTGTTTTTT
TRBJ1-1 . TRBV20-1 many CSAEGNTEAFF TGCAGTGCCGAGGGGAACACTGAAGCTTTCTTT
TRBJ2-7 TRBD1 TRBV5-1 many CASSPTGDSYEQYF TGCGCCAGCAGCCCAACAGGGGATTCCTACGAGCAGTACTTC
TRBJ1-1 . TRBV12-5 many CASGFGTPRAAFF TGTGCTAGTGGCTTTGGGACCCCCCGTGCAGCTTTCTTT
TRBJ1-3 . TRBV4-2 many CASSQEGRSSGNTIYF TGTGCCAGCAGCCAAGAGGGACGTAGCTCTGGAAACACCATATATTTT
TRBJ2-5 TRBD1 TRBV19 many CASSKDRGQETQYF TGTGCCAGTAGTAAGGACAGGGGGCAAGAGACCCAGTACTTC
TRBJ2-1 . TRBV7-9 many CASSPLAEGSDEQFF TGTGCCAGCAGCCCATTAGCGGAGGGGAGCGATGAGCAGTTCTTC
TRBJ2-2 TRBD1 TRBV5-5 many CASSLTGAADTGELFF TGTGCCAGCAGCCTCACAGGGGCCGCGGACACCGGGGAGCTGTTTTTT
TRBJ2-7 . TRBV20-1 . CSASHDSYEQYF TGCAGTGCCAGCCACGACTCCTACGAGCAGTACTTC
TRBJ1-5 . TRBV4-3 many CASSQDDRRGQPQHF TGCGCCAGCAGCCAAGATGACAGGAGGGGGCAGCCCCAGCATTTT
TRBJ1-5 . TRBV3-1 many CASSQGLQRQPQHF TGTGCCAGCAGCCAAGGGTTACAGCGTCAGCCCCAGCATTTT
TRBJ2-3 . TRBV5-1 many CASSLVQGIDTQYF TGCGCCAGCAGCTTGGTCCAGGGGATAGATACGCAGTATTTT
TRBJ1-1 TRBD1 TRBV6-1 many CASSPRDRTEAFF TGTGCCAGCAGTCCCCGGGACAGGACTGAAGCTTTCTTT
TRBJ2-1 TRBD2 TRBV4-3 many CASSQLAGVYNEQFF TGCGCCAGCAGCCAACTAGCGGGAGTCTACAATGAGCAGTTCTTC
TRBJ1-4 TRBD1 TRBV5-1 many CASSINRQGAGEKLFF TGCGCCAGCAGCATCAATCGACAGGGGGCCGGCGAAAAACTGTTTTTT